The 27 T cell receptor beta chains in this list originate from one sample, sequenced in a study of blood T cell repertoires in COVID-19 (dated by TCRdb to about 2020). Libraries were built with the immunoSEQ multiplex PCR assay. In TCRdb, the immuneACCESS table is reduced to in-frame sequences with V and J assigned. These tables do not hold every clone; where another copy was compared, an unresolved V gene accounts for under half, and the others remain unexplained. The sample profile shows more than 150,000 clones; approximately 88% of them were found once. Jointly, the top ten make up roughly 13% of the sample. Sequenced material: PBMCs or T cells enriched from blood (not recorded which). These receptors all stem from an older woman who had recovered from COVID-19.

This chain joins TRBV18 and TRBJ1-1; a weak D match, TRBD1 (6 bases). This CDR3 is built from 10 residues. Per the germline V gene, CDR1 is KGHSH and CDR2 is LQKENI. The germline V and J ends were trimmed by 5 bases and 10 bases, with 8 bases remaining between them. The CDR3: CASSSTGAFF. CDR3 DNA: TGTGCCAGCTCATCGACAGGAGCTTTCTTT.

This chain connects TRBV9 to TRBJ1-1; D not resolved. Germline V lookup: CDR1 SGDLS, CDR2 YYNGEE. Trimming took off 7 bases at V and 8 bases at J, with 12 bases between the two ends. This CDR3 has 11 residues. The CDR3, as DNA: TGTGCCAGCCGGAGGGCTGAAGAAGCTTTCTTT. It is translated as CASRRAEEAFF.

V and J are TRBV11-2 and TRBJ2-2, with D maybe TRBD2 (5 bases). Looked up from germline, CDR1 is SGHAT and CDR2 is FQNNGV. V was pared by 6 bases and J by 0 bases, with 14 bases between. The CDR3 covers 16 residues. DNA of the CDR3: TGTGCCAGCAGTCGTAACGGACTGTCGAACACCGGGGAGCTGTTTTTT. It yields the protein CASSRNGLSNTGELFF.

The chain recombines TRBV7-8 with TRBJ1-3; a possible D gene is TRBD1 (5 bases). The CDR3 consists of 15 residues. CDR1 is SGHVS, CDR2 FQNEAQ, per germline. V shed 2 bases and J shed 0 bases, with 8 bases lying between them. The CDR3 sequence: CASSLQGISGNTIYF. In nucleotides, the CDR3 is TGTGCCAGCAGCTTACAGGGTATCTCTGGAAACACCATATATTTT.

The chain couples TRBV4-1 to TRBJ1-3, with 7 bases identical to TRBD1. The CDR3 is 17 amino acids. With 0 bases clipped from V and 0 bases from J, the junction kept 5 bases outside the gene matches. CDR1 is MGHRA, CDR2 YSYEKL, per germline. CDR3 amino acids: CASSQDTGTVSGNTIYF. The CDR3 bases are TGCGCCAGCAGCCAAGATACCGGGACAGTCTCTGGAAACACCATATATTTT.

A single count supports this clone. This rearrangement joins TRBV3-1 (or the pseudogene TRBV3-2) to TRBJ2-3; a possible D gene is TRBD2 (6 bases). The CDR3 runs 17 residues. Trimming left V 0 bases short and J 3 bases short, with 16 bases between. Germline V gene lookup returns CDR1 LGHDT and CDR2 YNNKEL (reference sequence). CDR3 sequence: CASSQDLLASLTDTQYF. DNA of the CDR3: TGTGCCAGCAGCCAAGATTTACTAGCCTCGTTGACAGATACGCAGTATTTT.

The chain links TRBV7-3 to TRBJ2-1, with 10 positions matching TRBD1. The CDR3 is 16 residues long. The germline V gene has CDR1 SGHTA and CDR2 FQGTGA. V lost 4 bases, J lost 7 bases, and 10 bases stayed unmatched. DNA of the CDR3: TGTGCCAGCAGCTCCGCGACAGGGGGCGGGACGAATGAGCAGTTCTTC. Translation: CASSSATGGGTNEQFF.

The chain combines TRBV7-2 with TRBJ2-1; 8 nucleotides match TRBD2. V lost 5 bases, J lost 3 bases, and 6 bases stayed unmatched. CDR1 SGHTA and CDR2 FQGNSA come from the germline V gene. The CDR3 has 15 amino acids. The CDR3 is CASSELADFYNEQFF. In nucleotides, the CDR3 is TGTGCCAGCAGCGAACTAGCGGATTTCTACAATGAGCAGTTCTTC.

J is TRBJ2-5 and V is TRBV29-1; 8 bases align to TRBD1. The CDR3 is 14 amino acids. V shed 3 bases and J 5 bases; nucleotides not matched to a gene: 8. Germline values: CDR1 SQVTM, CDR2 ANQGSEA. CDR3 region: CSVEDREGRETQYF. The CDR3 nucleotides are TGCAGCGTTGAGGACAGGGAAGGGAGGGAGACCCAGTACTTC.

The V and J genes are TRBV11-2 and TRBJ2-7; 7 bases line up with TRBD1. This CDR3 spans 14 amino acids. The V and J ends lost 5 bases and 7 bases, in that order; junction bases with no gene match: 11. Per the germline V gene, CDR1 is SGHAT and CDR2 is FQNNGV. The CDR3 DNA reads as TGTGCCAGCAGCGATACTTACAGGGGTGGAGAGCAGTACTTC. Amino acids: CASSDTYRGGEQYF.

The CDR3 coding sequence is TGTGCCAGCAGCCTCGTTTACAATGAGCAGTTCTTC. Translation gives CASSLVYNEQFF. The chain links TRBV28 to TRBJ2-1; D not resolved. Germline loops: CDR1 MDHEN, CDR2 SYDVKM. V was shortened by 6 bases and J by 4 bases, with 7 bases between the two germline ends. This CDR3 has 12 residues.

This clone was seen only a few times. The rearrangement links TRBV6-5 to TRBJ2-3; D may be TRBD2 (6 bases). Germline V lookup: CDR1 MNHEY, CDR2 SVGAGI. CDR3 length: 13 residues. V was trimmed by 4 bases and J by 9 bases, leaving 14 bases between them. The CDR3 loop reads CASSSGVGGTQYF. The CDR3 DNA reads as TGTGCCAGCAGTTCGGGAGTGGGAGGCACGCAGTATTTT.

The chain couples TRBV9 to TRBJ1-1; D gene uncertain. Trimming shortened V by 4 bases and J by 1 base, and 11 bases separated the two germline ends. From germline, CDR1 is SGDLS and CDR2 YYNGEE. CDR3 size: 14 residues. CDR3 sequence: CASSPRQENTEAFF. The CDR3 nucleotides read TGTGCCAGCAGCCCCCGACAAGAGAACACTGAAGCTTTCTTT.

The chain recombines TRBV27 with TRBJ1-6; a possible D gene is TRBD1 (6 bases). The length of the CDR3 is 14 residues. V was pared by 8 bases and J by 9 bases, with 17 bases between. The V gene's germline CDR1 is MNHEY and CDR2 SMNVEV (reference sequence). CDR3 amino acids: CASHLGGIGSPLHF. The CDR3 DNA follows: TGTGCCAGCCACTTAGGGGGTATTGGTTCACCCCTCCACTTT.

J is TRBJ1-3 and V is TRBV5-1; D remains unclear. Trimming removed 0 bases from V and 0 bases from J, with 10 bases in between. This CDR3 has 16 amino acids. The germline CDR1 and CDR2 sequences are SGHRS and YFSETQ. The CDR3 loop is CASSLAGSSSGNTIYF. For the CDR3, the DNA is TGCGCCAGCAGCTTGGCGGGGTCGAGCTCTGGAAACACCATATATTTT.

This sequence joins TRBV11-3 and TRBJ2-2; 8 bases are a match to TRBD2. The CDR3 extends over 18 amino acids. Germline CDR1 and CDR2: SGHNT and YENEEA. V gave up 0 bases and J gave up 0 bases; unmatched junction bases: 6. The CDR3 is CASSLDRREASNTGELFF. DNA for the CDR3: TGTGCCAGCAGCTTAGATCGGCGGGAGGCGTCGAACACCGGGGAGCTGTTTTTT.

This clone was found once. The J gene is TRBJ1-1, the V gene TRBV12-5; 7 nucleotides line up with TRBD1. There are 14 residues in the CDR3. Trimming took 2 bases from V and 4 from J; bases not matched to a gene: 4. The V gene's germline CDR1 is LGHNT and CDR2 FRNRAP. The CDR3 protein is CASGLSTGVTEAFF. In DNA form, the CDR3 reads TGTGCTAGTGGTTTGTCTACAGGGGTCACTGAAGCTTTCTTT.

The chain links TRBV5-5 to TRBJ1-4, with D hard to call. Germline assignment: CDR1 SGHKS and CDR2 YYEKEE (reference sequence). This CDR3 has 15 amino acids. V was clipped by 1 base and J by 0 bases, with 7 bases between them. In nucleotides, the CDR3 is TGTGCCAGCAGCTTGATGCGGGCAACTAATGAAAAACTGTTTTTT. Amino acids: CASSLMRATNEKLFF.

This clone has just one count. This rearrangement joins TRBV19 to TRBJ2-2; TRBD2 might be the D (5 bases). V was shortened by 6 bases and J by 1 base, with 9 bases between the two germline ends. Germline V lookup: CDR1 LNHDA, CDR2 SQIVND (reference sequence). The CDR3 length is 14 residues. The chain's CDR3 is CASSPRGNTGELFF. CDR3 sequence (DNA): TGTGCCAGTAGCCCACGGGGGAACACCGGGGAGCTGTTTTTT.

The chain employs TRBV6-6 and TRBJ2-3, with D maybe TRBD2 (5 bases). Trimming shortened V by 7 bases and J by 7 bases, and 15 bases separated the two germline ends. This CDR3 comprises 13 residues. The germline CDR1 and CDR2 sequences are MNHNY and SVGAGI (reference sequence). The CDR3 region is CASTQDSPYTQYF. The CDR3 DNA sequence: TGTGCCAGCACCCAGGACTCTCCCTATACGCAGTATTTT.

CDR3 loop: CASSAAGLTAPQDTIYF. The CDR3 DNA is TGCGCCAGCAGCGCCGCGGGATTAACTGCGCCCCAGGACACCATATATTTT. V usage is TRBV5-1 and J usage is TRBJ1-3; D unresolved. This CDR3 contains 17 residues. Germline V gives CDR1 SGHRS, CDR2 YFSETQ. V lost 4 bases to trimming and J lost 8 bases, with 25 bases between them.

The chain carries TRBV28 and TRBJ1-5; 8 bases agree with TRBD1. V shed 4 bases, J shed 6 bases, and the junction held 5 bases outside the gene matches. The CDR3 has 14 residues. Germline loops: CDR1 MDHEN, CDR2 SYDVKM. For the CDR3, the DNA is TGTGCCAGCAGTTCCGGACAGGGAGGTCAGCCCCAGCATTTT. The encoded protein is CASSSGQGGQPQHF.

The table lists this clone with a few counts. The chain couples TRBV6-5 to TRBJ1-1, with TRBD1 as a possible D gene (6 bases). Trimming left V 7 bases short and J 1 base short, with 16 bases between. CDR3 length: 15 residues. Germline V gene lookup returns CDR1 MNHEY and CDR2 SVGAGI. The CDR3: CASTPGGQGNTEAFF. CDR3 in DNA: TGTGCCAGCACCCCCGGGGGGCAGGGGAACACTGAAGCTTTCTTT.

The V gene is TRBV6-5, the J gene TRBJ2-7, with D possibly TRBD1 on 6 matching bases. The CDR3 has 14 amino acids. V lost 8 bases and J lost 6, with 20 bases in between. Germline V CDR1 and CDR2: MNHEY, SVGAGI. The chain's CDR3 is CASRPRGLRSEQYF. CDR3 DNA: TGTGCCAGCCGCCCTAGGGGGTTACGAAGCGAGCAGTACTTC.

The chain links TRBV19 to TRBJ1-2, with TRBD1 identical over 7 bases. Germline CDR1 reads LNHDA; CDR2 reads SQIVND (reference sequence). The V segment lost 9 bases and the J segment 7 bases; nucleotides outside the gene matches: 14. This CDR3 has 14 amino acids. CDR3: CASLDRYTGAGYTF. CDR3 nucleotides: TGTGCCAGCCTCGACCGCTATACAGGGGCTGGCTACACCTTC.

J is TRBJ1-1 and V is TRBV13; TRBD1 aligns across 9 bases. V lost 2 bases to trimming and J lost 1 base; unmatched junction nucleotides: 11. The CDR3 has 18 residues. Germline V gene data show CDR1 as PRHDT and CDR2 as FYEKMQ (reference sequence). The DNA of the CDR3 is TGTGCCAGCAGCTTACTCGGGACAGGGTCAAGAGCGAACACTGAAGCTTTCTTT. The encoded protein is CASSLLGTGSRANTEAFF.

This clone occurred many times. This chain joins TRBV7-2 and TRBJ2-7, with D possibly matching TRBD2 (6 bases). From germline, CDR1 is SGHTA and CDR2 FQGNSA. Trimming pared 1 base from V and 4 bases from J, leaving 11 bases between. The CDR3 runs to 14 residues. The CDR3 here is CASSLGMAGYEQYF. The CDR3 nucleotides read TGTGCCAGCAGCTTAGGTATGGCGGGGTACGAGCAGTACTTC.